The entry that follows covers one T cell receptor (beta chain) sequence. This specimen belongs to a study of blood T cell repertoires in COVID-19. V gave up 2 bases and J gave up 1 base; unmatched junction bases: 7. Germline CDR1 LNHDA, CDR2 SQIVND (reference sequence). This CDR3 has 16 residues. Original processing methods: How many nucleated cells were present was estimated from reference gene primer amplification. Generated by immunoSEQ multiplex PCR, the TCRdb table keeps only in-frame clones and is missing some. V, J and clone size are those of that table, while D and trimming were read from the DNA. The sample includes approximately 290,000 clones, approximately 89% of them seen just once.

The sequence came from a woman in her 30s with COVID-19, enrolled during active disease. The chain joins TRBV19 to TRBJ1-1, with 7 bases that match TRBD1. Sequenced material: peripheral blood. In DNA, the CDR3 is TGTGCCAGTAGTATACGACAGGGTACGGAGAACACTGAAGCTTTCTTT. Its translation: CASSIRQGTENTEAFF.